The following is a TCR beta chain sequence with its context. Antigen: not known. Sample-barcoded 5' priming and a J-beta primer mix drove a second PCR of roughly 7 to 11 cycles. TCRdb redid the calling of the 5' RACE reads with MiXCR, one entry per CDR3 protein. The sample records approximately 690,000 distinct CDR3 sequences, over 40% being singletons. The data originate from a study of blood T cells in healthy people across ages. Findings and limits, study-wide: Investigators viewed diversity estimates from one million T cells as underestimates, the study reported. While age rose, TCR beta diversity per million T cells dropped in a roughly linear way. It was the long-lived donors that had more naive CD4+ cells and higher diversity than aged donors.

Trimming shortened V by 5 bases and J by 4 bases, and 11 bases separated the two germline ends. CDR1 LGHNA and CDR2 YNFKEQ come from the germline V gene. The CDR3 loop spans 14 amino acids. Donor samples were obtained from healthy Caucasian individuals from Russia, aged 6 to 90. The source of this sequence is a man aged 80 or over in good health. V usage is TRBV4-2 and J usage is TRBJ2-2; a weak D match, TRBD1 (6 bases). Sequenced sample: blood. The CDR3 reads CASSCGQLTGELFF. In DNA form, the CDR3 reads TGTGCCAGCAGCTGTGGACAGCTCACCGGGGAGCTGTTTTTT.